This TCR beta chain was profiled in a study of control samples from healthy donors and cancer patients. Measured with immunoSEQ multiplex PCR; TCRdb has only the in-frame clones, and not every one. The top ten hold about 3.2% of the sample, which has some 120,000 clones, about 88% seen once. There are 14 residues in the CDR3. Trimming pared 9 bases from V and 5 bases from J, leaving 16 bases between. Germline V gene lookup returns CDR1 KGHDR and CDR2 SFDVKD. The sequence was obtained from a man aged 45 to 65 in good health. Input material: blood. V usage is TRBV24-1 and J usage is TRBJ1-5; no firm D call. The CDR3 loop reads CATPRTRSDQPQHF. CDR3 sequence (DNA): TGTGCCACCCCCAGGACCAGGAGTGATCAGCCCCAGCATTTT.